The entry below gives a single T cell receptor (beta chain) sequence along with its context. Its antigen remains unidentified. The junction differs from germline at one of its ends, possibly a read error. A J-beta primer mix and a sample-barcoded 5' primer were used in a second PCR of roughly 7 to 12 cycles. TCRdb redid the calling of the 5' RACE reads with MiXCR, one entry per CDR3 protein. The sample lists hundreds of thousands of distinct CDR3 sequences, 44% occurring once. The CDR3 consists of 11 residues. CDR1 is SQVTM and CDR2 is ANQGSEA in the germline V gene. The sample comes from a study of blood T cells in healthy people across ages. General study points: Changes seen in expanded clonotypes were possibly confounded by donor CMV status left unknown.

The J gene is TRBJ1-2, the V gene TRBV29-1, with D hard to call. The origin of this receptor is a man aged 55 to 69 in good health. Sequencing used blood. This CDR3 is CSGGLGNGCTF. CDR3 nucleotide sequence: TGCAGCGGGGGTCTGGGGAATGGCTGCACCTTC.